This TCR beta chain was identified during a study of T cells in Graves' hyperthyroidism and ophthalmopathy. Amplified TCR beta CDR3 regions came from RNA transcripts. The primer set for the first-round RT-PCR of the TCR CDR3 was HTBI. TCRdb reprocessed the multiplex PCR reads via MiXCR and lists one record per CDR3 protein. In the table there are 400,000 to 500,000 distinct CDR3 sequences, roughly 14% of which are singletons. Clinical symptoms, serum thyroxine, TRAb, thyroid ultrasound and orbital computed tomography informed diagnoses. This clonotype has more than one count but fewer than ten. Germline assignment: CDR1 KGHDR and CDR2 SFDVKD. With 4 bases removed from V and 2 bases from J, the gap between germline ends came to 6 bases. The CDR3 length is 13 residues.

The sequenced sample was blood. The chain recombines TRBV24-1 with TRBJ2-3; unclear D gene. This clonotype was sampled from a man between 18 and 29 years old with Graves' ophthalmopathy. CDR3 sequence (DNA): TGTGCCACCAGTGACGGGCCCACAGATACGCAGTATTTT. As protein: CATSDGPTDTQYF.